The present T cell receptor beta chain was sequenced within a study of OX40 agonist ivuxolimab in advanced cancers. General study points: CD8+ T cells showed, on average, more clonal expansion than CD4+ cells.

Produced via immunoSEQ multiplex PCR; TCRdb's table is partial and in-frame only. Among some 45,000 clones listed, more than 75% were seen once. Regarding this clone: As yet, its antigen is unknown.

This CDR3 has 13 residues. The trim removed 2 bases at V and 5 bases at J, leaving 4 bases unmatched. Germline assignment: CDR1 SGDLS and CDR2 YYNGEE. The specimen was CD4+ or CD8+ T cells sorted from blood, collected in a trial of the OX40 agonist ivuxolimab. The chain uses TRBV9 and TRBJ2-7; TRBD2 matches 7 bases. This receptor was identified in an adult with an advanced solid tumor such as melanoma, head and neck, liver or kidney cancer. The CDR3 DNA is TGTGCCAGCAGCGTGGGGGGGATGGACGAGCAGTACTTC. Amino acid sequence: CASSVGGMDEQYF.